The clone carrying this T cell receptor (delta chain) has a handful of counts. Its specificity is unknown. The TCRdb record carries a much larger clone's protein, which differs from this DNA's translation at residue 12; a read error is the likely cause, and the protein listed here is the DNA translation. This sample was taken from a study of gammadelta T cells in human blood. J lost 4 bases, V lost 0 bases, and 7 bases had no gene match. This CDR3 comprises 18 residues. From germline, CDR1 is GEAIGNYY and CDR2 EKD. Findings and caveats of the study: Right after birth, innate γδ T cells reportedly expanded polyclonally after microbial exposure.

TCRdb re-called clones from the RT-PCR reads via CATT. The data contain about 1,000 delta-chain clones, roughly a fifth of them singletons. The clonotype was recovered from a human donor. J is TRDJ2 and V is TRDV2; 13 positions agree with TRDD3. Source material: Vgamma9Vdelta2 gamma-delta T cells from infant blood. This CDR3 is CACDTLGTGGYGTAQLFF. The CDR3 DNA is TGTGCCTGTGACACCTTAGGTACTGGGGGATACGGGACAGCACAACTCTTCTTT.